This T cell receptor (beta chain) was obtained from a study of cytomegalovirus exposure and HLA in healthy donors. Primers: 60 Vbeta forward and 13 Jbeta reverse. Sequencing was performed with immunoSEQ multiplex PCR; in TCRdb, only in-frame clones are kept and a portion is missing. This table holds 110,000 to 150,000 clones, 70% found once. The CDR3 has 13 residues. CDR1 and CDR2 (germline): SGHRS, YFSETQ. V and J are TRBV5-1 and TRBJ2-5, with 9 bases fitting TRBD2. Near its end, the DNA agrees better with TRBJ2-7, so the J call may be wrong. Sequences were obtained from PBMCs. The sequence came from a woman in her 30s in good health and CMV-seronegative. The CDR3 loop reads CASSLTSGYEQYF. DNA for the CDR3: TGCGCCAGCAGCTTGACTAGCGGGTACGAGCAGTACTTC.